This TCR beta chain was identified during a study of blood T cell repertoires in COVID-19 (dated by TCRdb to the early 2020s). About the full investigation: Samples from collaborators originated in the United States, Italy and Spain and spanned both the acute and convalescent phases of COVID-19. The material from the prospective study consisted of cDNA or gDNA derived from T cells, B-cell-depleted T cells, or PBMCs. Subjects who had been exposed to COVID-19, were actively infected with it, or had recovered from it provided the deeply sampled blood TCRbeta repertoires that made up the dataset. A freely available public database, intended as a resource for researchers studying the immune response to SARS-CoV-2, is where the repertoires were released. Samples came from the ongoing ImmuneRACE study (first 160 participants) plus 1,254 subjects from 6 global collaborators. A de-identified subject ID, COVID-19 status, age in years and sex were almost always included in the sample metadata. Where available, HLA class I and class II types were obtained from metadata supplied by the sample provider rather than from assay-based typing. Beyond this particular receptor, the publication reports: Clinical and demographic metadata were provided uncurated, with the amount varying by source and participant.

Each collaborating institution followed its own protocols to collect whole blood in K2EDTA tubes. For TCRbeta analysis, collaborators shipped samples as frozen whole blood, isolated PBMCs, or DNA extracted from either of those sample types. The CDR3 numbers 15 residues from cysteine through phenylalanine. Only the CDR3 region is kept as DNA, spanning 45 bases read in frame from base 1. For CDR1 and CDR2, the germline V gene (reference sequence) lists LNHDA and SQIVND. Deletion took 3 bases off V and 2 bases off J, with a span of 13 bases between the germline ends. Points on this clone: The antigen it recognizes is unknown. No base quality information exists; no much larger clone differs at one position.

TCRbeta CDR3 regions were amplified from genomic DNA using the immunoSEQ Assay, a bias-controlled multiplex PCR. The original methods were these. Nucleated cell counts per sample were estimated from amplification of reference gene primers within the assay. To quantify the absolute abundance of each unique TCRbeta CDR3 rearrangement, sequence reads were collapsed and filtered. Productive Simpson clonality was computed per sample as the square root of Simpson's diversity index over productive rearrangements. Entries here come from immuneACCESS through TCRdb and include only in-frame sequences with V and J called. Some clones fail to appear in such tables; in the studies checked, an unresolved V gene covers under half of the shortfall, and the cause of the remainder is unknown. V, J and clone size were drawn from that table, and D and trimming were deduced from the DNA. The sample table holds around 140,000 clones, of which 80% to 85% were seen once. Jointly, the top ten make up 1.1% to 1.5% of the sample.

This TCR derives from a man aged 55 to 69 with acute or convalescent COVID-19. The sample consisted of peripheral blood. This receptor chain uses TRBV19 and TRBJ2-5; the D gene is perhaps TRBD2, from 6 matching bases. The sequence in DNA is TGTGCCAGTAGTATCGGGGGTTTTGGGCAAGAGACCCAGTACTTC. Translation gives CASSIGGFGQETQYF.